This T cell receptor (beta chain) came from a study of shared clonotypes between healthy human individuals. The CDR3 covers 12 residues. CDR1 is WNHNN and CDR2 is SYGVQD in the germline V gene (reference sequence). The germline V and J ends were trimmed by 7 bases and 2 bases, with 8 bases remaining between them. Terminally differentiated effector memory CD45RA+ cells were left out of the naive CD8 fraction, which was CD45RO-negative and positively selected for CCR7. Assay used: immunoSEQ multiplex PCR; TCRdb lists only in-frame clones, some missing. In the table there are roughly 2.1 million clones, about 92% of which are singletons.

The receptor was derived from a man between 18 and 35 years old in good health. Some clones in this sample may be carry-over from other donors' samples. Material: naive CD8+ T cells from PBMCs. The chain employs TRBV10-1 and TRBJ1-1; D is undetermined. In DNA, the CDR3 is TGCGCCAGCACCGGCGAAAACACTGAAGCTTTCTTT. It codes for CASTGENTEAFF.